These 7 T cell receptor beta chains originate from one sample sequenced in a study of identical twins. TCRdb re-derived calls from the 5' RACE reads in MiXCR, one entry per CDR3 protein. The repertoire holds about 240,000 distinct CDR3 sequences, about 13% seen once, with about 3.9% in the top ten. Separately, the same data were catalogued under a study of yellow fever vaccine responses in identical twins.

Specimen: memory (CD45RO+) T cells sorted from blood. The receptors were sampled from a woman under 30 in good health.

There are many counts of this clonotype. The chain couples TRBV9 to TRBJ2-2; the match to TRBD2 covers 7 bases. Germline V gene data show CDR1 as SGDLS and CDR2 as YYNGEE. The CDR3 length is 15 residues. Trimming cost V 4 bases and J 3 bases; bases outside gene matches: 6. This chain's CDR3 is CASSPRSGDTGELFF. For the CDR3, the DNA is TGTGCCAGCAGCCCCCGGAGCGGGGACACCGGGGAGCTGTTTTTT. The full variable domain, its missing parts supplied by reference TRBV9 and TRBJ2-2, is DSGVTQTPKHLITATGQRVTLRCSPRSGDLSVYWYQQSLDQGLQFLIQYYNGEERAKGNILERFSAQQFPDLHSELNLSSLELGDSALYFCASSPRSGDTGELFFGEGSRLTVL.

This sequence joins TRBV27 and TRBJ2-5; TRBD2 matches at 7 bases. Germline CDR1 reads MNHEY; CDR2 reads SMNVEV (reference sequence). Trimming took 6 bases from V and 3 from J; bases not matched to a gene: 10. The CDR3 spans 15 residues. CDR3 sequence reads: CASSHGLGGEETQYF. The CDR3 DNA reads TGTGCCAGCAGCCACGGACTAGGCGGGGAAGAGACCCAGTACTTC.

This chain joins TRBV5-1 and TRBJ1-1, with 8 bases identical to TRBD1. The V and J ends lost 7 bases and 0 bases, in that order; junction bases with no gene match: 8. CDR1 is SGHRS and CDR2 is YFSETQ in the germline V gene. The CDR3 runs to 15 residues. The CDR3 DNA is TGCGCCAGCGGCGGGGGCAGGGGGCTGAACACTGAAGCTTTCTTT. Translation: CASGGGRGLNTEAFF.

V is TRBV19 and J is TRBJ2-1; TRBD2 is a possible D gene (6 bases). The CDR3 is made up of 19 amino acids. Trimming removed 0 bases from V and 5 bases from J, with 23 bases in between. Germline assignment: CDR1 LNHDA and CDR2 SQIVND (reference sequence). CDR3 amino acids: CASSIEGGNRRGADNEQFF. CDR3 sequence (DNA): TGTGCCAGTAGTATAGAAGGCGGGAACAGACGCGGTGCGGACAATGAGCAGTTCTTC.

The V gene is TRBV20-1, the J gene TRBJ2-1; tentatively, D is TRBD2 (6 bases). The CDR3 is 15 amino acids. CDR1 is DFQATT, CDR2 SNEGSKA, per germline (reference sequence). Trimming left V 0 bases short and J 6 bases short, with 15 bases between. This chain's CDR3 is CSARDSERGTNEQFF. The DNA of the CDR3 is TGCAGTGCTAGAGATTCGGAACGCGGGACCAATGAGCAGTTCTTC.

V usage is TRBV20-1 and J usage is TRBJ2-7, with 8 nucleotides matching TRBD1. The CDR3 totals 15 residues. Unmatched junction bases numbered 8, after V lost 1 base and J lost 3 bases. CDR1 and CDR2 from the germline V gene are DFQATT and SNEGSKA (reference sequence). The CDR3 nucleotides are TGCAGTGCTAGAGCCCCCGGGACAGGCAACTACGAGCAGTACTTC. It yields the protein CSARAPGTGNYEQYF.

This clonotype was found many times. The chain has TRBV10-3 and TRBJ2-2; D perhaps matches TRBD2 (5 bases). Germline CDR1 is ENHRY and CDR2 is SYGVKD. V lost 4 bases, J lost 0 bases, and 9 bases lay in between. The CDR3 totals 15 residues. The CDR3 sequence: CAISVGLTNTGELFF. CDR3 in DNA: TGTGCCATCAGTGTTGGACTTACGAACACCGGGGAGCTGTTTTTT.